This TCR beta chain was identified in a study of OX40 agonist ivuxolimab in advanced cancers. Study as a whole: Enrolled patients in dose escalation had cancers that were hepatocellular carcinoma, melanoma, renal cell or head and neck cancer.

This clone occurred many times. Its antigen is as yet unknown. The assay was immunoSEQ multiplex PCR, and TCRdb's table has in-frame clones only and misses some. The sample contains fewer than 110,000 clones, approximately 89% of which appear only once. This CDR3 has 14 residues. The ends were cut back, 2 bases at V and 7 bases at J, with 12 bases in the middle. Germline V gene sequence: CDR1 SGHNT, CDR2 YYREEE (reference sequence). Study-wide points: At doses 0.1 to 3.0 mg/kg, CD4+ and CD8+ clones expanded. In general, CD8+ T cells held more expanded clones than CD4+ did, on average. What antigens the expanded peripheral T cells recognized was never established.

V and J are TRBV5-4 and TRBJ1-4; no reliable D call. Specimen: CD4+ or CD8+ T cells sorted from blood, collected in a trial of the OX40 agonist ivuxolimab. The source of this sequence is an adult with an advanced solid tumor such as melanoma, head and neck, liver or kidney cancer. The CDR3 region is CASSFNGLGEKLFF. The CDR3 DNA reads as TGTGCCAGCAGCTTTAATGGTCTGGGTGAAAAACTGTTTTTT.